This is a list of T cell receptor beta chains from one sample in a study of siplizumab effects on memory and regulatory T cells. Generated by immunoSEQ multiplex PCR, the TCRdb table keeps only in-frame clones and is missing some. The sample lists about 100,000 clones, 80% to 95% occurring once. The sample consisted of CD4+ T cells sorted from blood. The source of these receptors is a human donor in good health. The CDR3 runs from the conserved cysteine through the conserved F or W. The D gene is left open where the match is weak. Rows give clone size only sometimes, using once, few, many, or a class for an expanded clone.

V	size	J	D	CDR3	DNA
TRBV28	-	TRBJ1-2	TRBD1	CASSFEGQGVHGYTF	TGTGCCAGCAGTTTTGAGGGACAGGGGGTTCATGGCTACACCTTC
TRBV28	few	TRBJ2-7	-	CASSLVGGSYEQYF	TGTGCCAGCAGTTTAGTGGGGGGCTCCTACGAGCAGTACTTC
TRBV4-2	-	TRBJ2-6	-	CASSQQVSGANVLTF	TGTGCCAGCAGCCAACAGGTCTCTGGGGCCAACGTCCTGACTTTC
TRBV29-1	-	TRBJ2-2	TRBD2	CSVGGGIVTGELFF	TGCAGCGTCGGGGGGGGTATTGTCACCGGGGAGCTGTTTTTT
TRBV28	-	TRBJ2-7	-	CASSLFPLAYEQYF	TGTGCCAGCAGTTTATTCCCACTTGCCTACGAGCAGTACTTC
TRBV2	-	TRBJ1-4	TRBD1	CASNRDREEKLFF	TGTGCCAGCAACAGGGACAGGGAGGAAAAACTGTTTTTT
TRBV7-3	-	TRBJ2-3	TRBD2	CASSSRGGAGGLADTQYF	TGTGCCAGCAGCTCCCGCGGGGGGGCTGGGGGTTTGGCAGATACGCAGTATTTT
TRBV6-6	-	TRBJ1-2	-	CASSYSADTAGGYTF	TGTGCCAGCAGTTACTCGGCAGACACCGCGGGAGGGTACACCTTC
TRBV6-1	once	TRBJ2-7	-	CASRAWPSSYEQYF	TGTGCCAGCAGGGCGTGGCCGAGTTCCTACGAGCAGTACTTC
TRBV2	-	TRBJ2-3	-	CASSEAPIRGNTQYF	TGTGCCAGCAGTGAAGCTCCCATTCGAGGGAATACGCAGTATTTT
TRBV7-9	-	TRBJ2-7	-	CASSDRDRTGQYF	TGTGCCAGCAGCGACCGGGACCGCACGGGGCAGTACTTC
TRBV11-2	few	TRBJ2-5	-	CASSLPGKETQYF	TGTGCCAGCAGCTTACCGGGGAAGGAGACCCAGTACTTC
TRBV7-9	-	TRBJ2-7	-	CASTPEATYEQYF	TGTGCCAGCACCCCCGAGGCAACTTACGAGCAGTACTTC
TRBV27	few	TRBJ1-6	-	CASSFEKASPLHF	TGTGCCAGCAGTTTCGAAAAGGCTTCACCCCTCCACTTT
TRBV18	-	TRBJ1-2	-	CASSPAGRYGYTF	TGTGCCAGCTCACCAGCAGGGCGCTATGGCTACACCTTC
TRBV5-4	-	TRBJ1-1	-	CASSSRDSPNTEAFF	TGTGCCAGCAGCTCCCGGGACTCACCGAACACTGAAGCTTTCTTT
TRBV5-4	-	TRBJ2-7	TRBD2	CASSLALAGIKEQYF	TGTGCCAGCAGCTTGGCGTTAGCGGGGATTAAGGAGCAGTACTTC
TRBV11-2	few	TRBJ1-2	TRBD1	CASSFRDRGYTF	TGTGCCAGCAGCTTCCGGGACAGAGGCTACACCTTC
TRBV7-6	-	TRBJ2-3	-	CASSTGGQGGGDTQYF	TGTGCCAGCAGCACCGGAGGACAGGGAGGGGGAGATACGCAGTATTTT
TRBV9	-	TRBJ2-6	-	CASSVRAGANVLTF	TGTGCCAGCAGCGTGCGGGCTGGGGCCAACGTCCTGACTTTC
TRBV12-5	-	TRBJ1-2	-	CASASTGPRTF	TGTGCTAGTGCCTCGACAGGTCCGAGGACCTTC
TRBV5-1	-	TRBJ1-4	TRBD1	CASSRGQAATNEKLFF	TGCGCCAGCAGCCGGGGACAGGCGGCAACTAATGAAAAACTGTTTTTT
TRBV5-1	once	TRBJ1-5	TRBD1	CASSLGTGLTQPQHF	TGCGCCAGCAGCTTGGGGACAGGCTTAACTCAGCCCCAGCATTTT
TRBV4-3	once	TRBJ2-2	-	CASSPRRLLTGELFF	TGCGCCAGCAGCCCCAGGAGGCTTCTCACCGGGGAGCTGTTTTTT
TRBV15	-	TRBJ1-5	-	CATSREINQPQHF	TGTGCCACCAGCAGAGAAATCAATCAGCCCCAGCATTTT